This T cell receptor (beta chain) comes out of a study of T-cell memory formation after mild COVID-19. Overall study findings and caveats: Memory from before infection featured some responding clones, which suggests cross-reactive memory joined.

UMIs and sample barcodes were carried by the TCR alpha and TCR beta cDNA libraries that 5'RACE produced using constant-segment primers. MiXCR, applied by TCRdb to the 5' RACE reads, yields one record per CDR3 protein. The data hold 150,000 or so distinct CDR3 sequences, with about 14% observed a single time. About this clonotype itself: Its antigen is as yet unknown.

CDR1 is SGHAT, CDR2 FQDESV, per germline (reference sequence). The V and J ends lost 5 bases and 5 bases respectively, with 15 bases between them. This CDR3 spans 15 amino acids. The genes are TRBV11-1 and TRBJ2-2, with D maybe TRBD2 (5 bases). The specimen sequenced was PBMCs or a T cell subset sorted from them (not recorded which). This receptor was identified in an adult woman who had mild COVID-19 (a few samples of this study predate the infection). Cell type and time point are not known. The CDR3 loop is CASSLTPGNTGELFF. For the CDR3, the DNA is TGTGCCAGCAGCCTCACGCCGGGAAATACCGGGGAGCTGTTTTTT. Full variable domain (remainder filled in from reference TRBV11-1 and TRBJ2-2): EAEVAQSPRYKITEKSQAVAFWCDPISGHATLYWYRQILGQGPELLVQFQDESVVDDSQLPKDRFSAERLKGVDSTLKIQPAELGDSAMYLCASSLTPGNTGELFFGEGSRLTVL.